These 6 T cell receptor beta chains share one sample of origin, sequenced in a study of T cells in Graves' hyperthyroidism and ophthalmopathy (dated by TCRdb to between 2018 and 2021). Preparation of the library involved multiplex PCR. Sequenced using an Illumina HiSeq 2000. The TCR beta CDR3 regions were amplified from the RNA transcripts. The TCR CDR3 was subjected to a first round of RT-PCR using the HTBI primer set and the Qiagen OneStep RT-PCR kit. TCRdb reran the public reads through fastp at Q25 and MiXCR, keeping productive beta chains. Rows merge per CDR3 protein into single entries with the most common DNA and genes. Across this sample there are 250,000 to 300,000 distinct CDR3 sequences, with approximately 18% seen only once. The ten largest make up about 35% of the sample. Source material: blood. The source is a man aged 50 to 60 with Graves' ophthalmopathy.

Remarks on this clonotype: A read error may explain this, as a much larger clone is one base away. V and J are TRBV20-1 and TRBJ2-7; 7 positions agree with TRBD2. CDR3 length: 16 amino acids. Germline assignment: CDR1 DFQATT and CDR2 SNEGSKA (reference sequence). The CDR3 nucleotides are TGCAGTGCTAGCCCGGGGAGGGAGCGGCCTTCCTACGAGCTGTACTTC. Translation gives CSASPGRERPSYELYF.

V usage is TRBV14 and J usage is TRBJ2-1; possibly TRBD1 for D (6 bases). With 3 bases removed from V and 5 bases from J, the gap between germline ends came to 20 bases. The V gene's germline CDR1 is SGHDN and CDR2 FVKESK. The CDR3 runs to 17 residues. The CDR3: CASSHPGGQGYNNEQFF. The CDR3 nucleotides read TGTGCCAGCAGCCACCCCGGTGGGCAGGGGTACAACAATGAGCAGTTCTTC.

This clonotype was seen at least ten times. This chain uses TRBV11-2 with TRBJ1-1; D ambiguous. The CDR3 is made up of 14 amino acids. V was pared by 3 bases and J by 1 base, with 9 bases between. Germline V CDR1 and CDR2: SGHAT, FQNNGV. Written as DNA, the CDR3 is TGTGCCAGCAGCTTTAGCCACCGGAACACTGAAGCTTTCTTT. Translated, it gives CASSFSHRNTEAFF.

Ten or more counts support this clonotype. V is TRBV28 and J is TRBJ2-7; 13 bases map to TRBD2. Trimming removed 0 bases from V and 6 bases from J; junction bases left unmatched: 5. Germline V gene data show CDR1 as MDHEN and CDR2 as SYDVKM. The CDR3 has 16 residues. CDR3 protein: CASSLWTGTSGTEQYF. The CDR3 nucleotides are TGTGCCAGCAGTTTATGGACCGGGACTAGCGGGACCGAGCAGTACTTC.

This clonotype was found many times. The V and J genes are TRBV20-1 and TRBJ1-4; D gene unclear. This CDR3 comprises 14 residues. Germline V lookup: CDR1 DFQATT, CDR2 SNEGSKA (reference sequence). Between the trimmed V and J ends, which lost 0 bases and 8 bases, there was a span of 13 bases. The CDR3 loop reads CSARDIKGGEKLFF. CDR3 coding DNA: TGCAGTGCTAGAGATATTAAGGGCGGAGAAAAACTGTTTTTT.

The chain employs TRBV7-2 and TRBJ2-1; TRBD2 aligns across 16 bases. The germline V gene has CDR1 SGHTA and CDR2 FQGNSA. Germline trimming cut 0 bases from V and 12 bases from J; bases unmatched to any gene: 5. The length of the CDR3 is 16 residues. The CDR3 DNA reads as TGTGCCAGCAGCTTAGCAGGGACTAGCGGGAGGGCGTGGCAGTTCTTC. Protein product: CASSLAGTSGRAWQFF.